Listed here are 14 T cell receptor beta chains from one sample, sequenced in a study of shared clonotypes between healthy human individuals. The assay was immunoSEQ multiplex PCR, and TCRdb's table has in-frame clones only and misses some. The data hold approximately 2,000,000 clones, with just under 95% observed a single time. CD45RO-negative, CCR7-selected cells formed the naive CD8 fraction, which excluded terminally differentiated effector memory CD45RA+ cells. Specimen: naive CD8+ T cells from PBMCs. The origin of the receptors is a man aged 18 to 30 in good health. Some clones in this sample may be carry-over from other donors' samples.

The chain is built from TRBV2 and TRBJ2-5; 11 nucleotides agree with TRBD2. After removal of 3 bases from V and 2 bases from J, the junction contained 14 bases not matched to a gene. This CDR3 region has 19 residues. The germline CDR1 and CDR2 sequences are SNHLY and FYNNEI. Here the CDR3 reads CASSERSGRALPGQETQYF. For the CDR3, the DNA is TGTGCCAGCAGTGAGCGTAGCGGGAGGGCCCTCCCTGGTCAAGAGACCCAGTACTTC.

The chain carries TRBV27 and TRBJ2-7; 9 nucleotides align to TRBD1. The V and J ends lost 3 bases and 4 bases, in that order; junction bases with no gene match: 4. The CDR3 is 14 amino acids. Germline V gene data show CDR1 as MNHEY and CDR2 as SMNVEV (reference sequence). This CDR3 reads CASSFRDREYEQYF. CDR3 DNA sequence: TGTGCCAGCAGTTTCCGGGACAGGGAATACGAGCAGTACTTC.

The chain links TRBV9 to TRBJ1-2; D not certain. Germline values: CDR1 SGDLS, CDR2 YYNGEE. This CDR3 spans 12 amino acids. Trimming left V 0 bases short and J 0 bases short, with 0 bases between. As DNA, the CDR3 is TGTGCCAGCAGCGTAGCTAACTATGGCTACACCTTC. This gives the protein CASSVANYGYTF.

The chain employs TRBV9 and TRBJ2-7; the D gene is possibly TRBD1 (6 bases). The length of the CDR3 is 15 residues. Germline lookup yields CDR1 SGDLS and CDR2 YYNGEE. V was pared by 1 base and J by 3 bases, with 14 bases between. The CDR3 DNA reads TGTGCCAGCAGCGTAATCGCAGGGGCAGACTACGAGCAGTACTTC. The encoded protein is CASSVIAGADYEQYF.

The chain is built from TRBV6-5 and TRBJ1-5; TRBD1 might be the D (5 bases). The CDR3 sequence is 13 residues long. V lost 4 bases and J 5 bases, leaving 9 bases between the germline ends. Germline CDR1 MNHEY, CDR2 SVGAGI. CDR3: CASSSGSYQPQHF. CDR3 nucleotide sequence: TGTGCCAGCAGTTCAGGGTCGTATCAGCCCCAGCATTTT.

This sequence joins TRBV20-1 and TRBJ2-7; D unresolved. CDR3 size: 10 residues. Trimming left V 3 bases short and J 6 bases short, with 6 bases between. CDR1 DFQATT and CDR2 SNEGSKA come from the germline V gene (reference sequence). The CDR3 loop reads CSASPSEQYF. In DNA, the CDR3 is TGCAGTGCTAGCCCCAGCGAGCAGTACTTC.

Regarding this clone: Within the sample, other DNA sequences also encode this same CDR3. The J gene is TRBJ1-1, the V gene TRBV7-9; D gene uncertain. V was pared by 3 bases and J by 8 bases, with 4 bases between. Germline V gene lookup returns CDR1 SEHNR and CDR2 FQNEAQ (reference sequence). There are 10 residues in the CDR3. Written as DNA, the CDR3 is TGTGCCAGCAGCTTGCTAGAAGCTTTCTTT. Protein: CASSLLEAFF. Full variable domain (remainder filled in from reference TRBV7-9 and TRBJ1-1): DTGVSQNPRHKITKRGQNVTFRCDPISEHNRLYWYRQTLGQGPEFLTYFQNEAQLEKSRLLSDRFSAERPKGSFSTLEIQRTEQGDSAMYLCASSLLEAFFGQGTRLTVV.

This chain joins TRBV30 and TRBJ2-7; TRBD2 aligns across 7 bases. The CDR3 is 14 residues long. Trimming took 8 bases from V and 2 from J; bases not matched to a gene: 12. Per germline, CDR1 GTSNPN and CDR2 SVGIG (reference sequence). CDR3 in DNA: TGTGCCGGCATACGGGGGAGGGTGCCCTACGAGCAGTACTTC. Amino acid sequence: CAGIRGRVPYEQYF.

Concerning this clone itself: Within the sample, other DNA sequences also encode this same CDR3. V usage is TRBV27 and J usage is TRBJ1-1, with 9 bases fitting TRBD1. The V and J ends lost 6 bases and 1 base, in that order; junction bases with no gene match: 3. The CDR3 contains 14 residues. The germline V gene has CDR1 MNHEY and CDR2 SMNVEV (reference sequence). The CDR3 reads CASRLQGANTEAFF. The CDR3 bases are TGTGCCAGCAGGCTACAGGGGGCGAACACTGAAGCTTTCTTT.

The CDR3 coding sequence is TGTGCCAGCAGCTTCTGTCAGCCCCAGCATTTT. Amino acid sequence: CASSFCQPQHF. V is TRBV11-3 and J is TRBJ1-5, with no clear D. Germline V gene sequence: CDR1 SGHNT, CDR2 YENEEA. V lost 3 bases and J lost 6, with 3 bases in between. The CDR3 covers 11 residues.

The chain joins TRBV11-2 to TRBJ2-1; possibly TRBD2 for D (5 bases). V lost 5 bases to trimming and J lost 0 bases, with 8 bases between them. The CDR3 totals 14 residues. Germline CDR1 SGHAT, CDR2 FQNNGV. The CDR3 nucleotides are TGTGCCAGCAGCCCTGGGAGCTCCTACAATGAGCAGTTCTTC. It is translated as CASSPGSSYNEQFF.

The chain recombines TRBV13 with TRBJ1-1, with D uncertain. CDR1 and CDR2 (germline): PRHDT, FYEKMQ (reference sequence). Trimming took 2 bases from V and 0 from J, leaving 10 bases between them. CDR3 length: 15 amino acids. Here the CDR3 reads CASSLFGYMNTEAFF. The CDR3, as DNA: TGTGCCAGCAGCTTATTCGGATATATGAACACTGAAGCTTTCTTT.

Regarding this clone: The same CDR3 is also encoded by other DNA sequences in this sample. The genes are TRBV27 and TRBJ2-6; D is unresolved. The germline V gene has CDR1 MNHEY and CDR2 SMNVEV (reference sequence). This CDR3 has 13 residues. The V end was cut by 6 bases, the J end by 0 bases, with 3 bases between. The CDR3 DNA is TGTGCCAGCAGCTACTCTGGGGCCAACGTCCTGACTTTC. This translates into CASSYSGANVLTF.

The CDR3 DNA follows: TGTGCCAGCAGCTTGCGACTAGCGGGAACCAAAAACATTCAGTACTTC. As protein: CASSLRLAGTKNIQYF. The chain couples TRBV13 to TRBJ2-4; 11 bases map to TRBD2. The ends lost 3 bases at V and 2 bases at J; junction bases unmatched: 3. From germline, CDR1 is PRHDT and CDR2 FYEKMQ (reference sequence). The CDR3 extends over 16 amino acids.